Below, one T cell receptor (beta chain) is given with its context. The CDR3 is 14 amino acids. Germline assignment: CDR1 LGHNT and CDR2 FRNRAP. Deletions cut 8 bases from V and 0 bases from J, with 13 bases between. This sample is drawn from a study of T cells in pancreatic ductal adenocarcinoma. The selected patients with pancreatic ductal adenocarcinoma had surgery but no neoadjuvant therapy. Data came from immunoSEQ multiplex PCR; TCRdb stores just in-frame clones and leaves some out. The data show some 4,600 clones, approximately 71% seen once. The source material was pancreatic tumor tissue. The chain recombines TRBV12-5 with TRBJ2-5; unclear D gene. This TCR came from a human donor with pancreatic ductal adenocarcinoma. In nucleotides, the CDR3 is TGTGCTAGTCAGGCAGACACCTACCAAGAGACCCAGTACTTC. This gives the protein CASQADTYQETQYF.